The 8 T cell receptor beta chains listed next were all sequenced from one sample in a study of early T cells in non-severe SARS-CoV-2 infection. MiXCR was run by TCRdb on the 5' RACE reads, yielding one entry per CDR3 protein. The data contain tens of thousands of distinct CDR3 sequences, approximately 9.9% of them singletons. Material for sequencing was whole blood. The receptors derive from an adult who was a healthcare worker with PCR-confirmed SARS-CoV-2 infection or an uninfected control (not recorded which).

This clonotype was detected a few times. V gene TRBV6-1 combines with J gene TRBJ1-1; D not resolved. Germline V lookup: CDR1 MNHNS, CDR2 SASEGT. The CDR3 loop spans 15 amino acids. Between the trimmed V and J ends, which lost 1 base and 0 bases, there was a span of 9 bases. The CDR3 sequence: CASSEVAGMNTEAFF. The CDR3 DNA reads as TGTGCCAGCAGTGAAGTGGCAGGAATGAACACTGAAGCTTTCTTT.

This clonotype was seen repeatedly, ten times or more. V and J are TRBV6-4 and TRBJ2-2, with D maybe TRBD2 (6 bases). The CDR3 contains 17 residues. Germline values: CDR1 MRHNA, CDR2 SNTAGT. With 10 bases removed from V and 4 bases from J, the gap between germline ends came to 25 bases. DNA for the CDR3: TGTGCCACATCATCCGGTCCGGGACTGGGAGCCACCGGGGAGCTGTTTTTT. Its protein product is CATSSGPGLGATGELFF.

This clonotype was detected only a few times. The chain has TRBV12-3 or TRBV12-4 and TRBJ1-1; D may be TRBD1 (5 bases). The V and J ends lost 1 base and 0 bases respectively, with 12 bases between them. This CDR3 has 16 residues. The CDR3 DNA sequence: TGTGCCAGCAGTTTAGGGAGATGGGACTTGAACACTGAAGCTTTCTTT. Translated, it gives CASSLGRWDLNTEAFF.

The sample holds a few counts of this clonotype. The chain uses TRBV19 and TRBJ2-2, with 7 bases matching TRBD1. V was clipped by 5 bases and J by 10 bases; unmatched bases: 7. This CDR3 has 13 residues. The germline V gene encodes CDR1 LNHDA and CDR2 SQIVND (reference sequence). The CDR3 coding sequence is TGTGCCAGTAGTCCAACAGGGGATGTGGAGCTGTTTTTT. Its protein is CASSPTGDVELFF.

This clonotype has ten or more counts. The rearrangement joins TRBV9 to TRBJ1-6; no clear D gene. This CDR3 has 14 amino acids. The V gene lost 2 bases and the J gene lost 10 bases, with 13 bases spanning the gap. The germline V gene has CDR1 SGDLS and CDR2 YYNGEE. The CDR3 region is CASSVDPEGSPLHF. CDR3 DNA sequence: TGTGCCAGCAGCGTGGATCCAGAGGGCTCACCCCTCCACTTT.

There are a few counts of this clonotype. Since the CDR3 does not end with the conserved phenylalanine or tryptophan, this likely comes from a read error. No DNA is shown, since the ends of the CDR3 on it are uncertain; the CDR3 is the one TCRdb lists. The rearrangement links TRBV7-2 to TRBJ2-3; TRBD2 reflects the table's D call only, with no check against the DNA. Germline-derived CDR1 and CDR2 are SGHTA and FQGNSA. The CDR3 numbers 14 amino acids, ends counted. CDR3 region: CASSSGLAGGPPLC.

This clonotype was seen a few times. The rearrangement links TRBV27 to TRBJ2-7, with 8 bases matching TRBD1. The ends lost 5 bases at V and 3 bases at J; junction bases unmatched: 6. Germline lookup yields CDR1 MNHEY and CDR2 SMNVEV (reference sequence). CDR3 length: 14 amino acids. As DNA, the CDR3 is TGTGCCAGCAGTATCACAGGGGGTTTCTACGAGCAGTACTTC. Translation gives CASSITGGFYEQYF.

This clonotype was seen ten or more times. The V gene is TRBV9, the J gene TRBJ1-1; D gene ambiguous. This CDR3 has 13 amino acids. CDR1 is SGDLS and CDR2 is YYNGEE in the germline V gene. V was shortened by 2 bases and J by 1 base, with 6 bases between the two germline ends. The CDR3 nucleotides read TGTGCCAGCAGCGTCAGCCCGAACACTGAAGCTTTCTTT. Its protein is CASSVSPNTEAFF.